This T cell receptor beta chain was identified in a study of Graves' ophthalmopathy and Graves' hyperthyroidism. Study observations and caveats: In blood, most expanded thyroid clonotypes above 0.001 frequency were also detected. Ophthalmopathy could be told apart from stable hyperthyroidism by a 13-signature model (around 90% sensitivity, around 80% specificity).

This clonotype was seen a few times. Its specificity is not known. CDR3 regions of TCR beta were amplified from RNA transcripts. Investigators did first-round RT-PCR with HTBI primers, then second-round multiplex PCR. TCRdb ran MiXCR on the multiplex PCR reads and lists one entry per CDR3 protein. The repertoire consists of roughly 600,000 distinct CDR3 sequences, with approximately 35% occurring once and the leading ten covering about 4.2%. Included hyperthyroidism patients were aged 18 to 65 and newly diagnosed (under 2 months' duration). It was on clinical symptoms, serum thyroxine, TRAb, thyroid ultrasound and orbital computed tomography that diagnosis relied. Germline V CDR1 and CDR2: SGHNT, YYREEE (reference sequence). The CDR3 spans 17 residues. The ends were cut back, 4 bases at V and 0 bases at J, with 16 bases in the middle.

This sequence was found in an adult man with Graves' hyperthyroidism. V is TRBV5-4 and J is TRBJ2-2; a possible D gene is TRBD2 (6 bases). The specimen sequenced was peripheral blood or thyroid tissue (not recorded which). CDR3 in DNA: TGTGCCAGCAGCCCCGACCCGGTAGCGGCGAACACCGGGGAGCTGTTTTTT. It translates to CASSPDPVAANTGELFF.